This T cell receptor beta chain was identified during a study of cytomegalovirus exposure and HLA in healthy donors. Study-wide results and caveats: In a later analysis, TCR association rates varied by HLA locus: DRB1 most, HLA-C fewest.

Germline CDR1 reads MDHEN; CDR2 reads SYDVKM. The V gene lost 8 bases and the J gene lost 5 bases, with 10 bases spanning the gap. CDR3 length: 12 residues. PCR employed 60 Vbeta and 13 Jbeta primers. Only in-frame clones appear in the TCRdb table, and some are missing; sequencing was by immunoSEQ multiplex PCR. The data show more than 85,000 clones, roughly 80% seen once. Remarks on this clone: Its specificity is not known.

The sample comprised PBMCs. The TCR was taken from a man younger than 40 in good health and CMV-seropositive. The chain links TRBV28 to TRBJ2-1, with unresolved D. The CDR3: CASGLLDNEQFF. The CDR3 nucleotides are TGTGCCAGCGGCCTCCTGGACAATGAGCAGTTCTTC.